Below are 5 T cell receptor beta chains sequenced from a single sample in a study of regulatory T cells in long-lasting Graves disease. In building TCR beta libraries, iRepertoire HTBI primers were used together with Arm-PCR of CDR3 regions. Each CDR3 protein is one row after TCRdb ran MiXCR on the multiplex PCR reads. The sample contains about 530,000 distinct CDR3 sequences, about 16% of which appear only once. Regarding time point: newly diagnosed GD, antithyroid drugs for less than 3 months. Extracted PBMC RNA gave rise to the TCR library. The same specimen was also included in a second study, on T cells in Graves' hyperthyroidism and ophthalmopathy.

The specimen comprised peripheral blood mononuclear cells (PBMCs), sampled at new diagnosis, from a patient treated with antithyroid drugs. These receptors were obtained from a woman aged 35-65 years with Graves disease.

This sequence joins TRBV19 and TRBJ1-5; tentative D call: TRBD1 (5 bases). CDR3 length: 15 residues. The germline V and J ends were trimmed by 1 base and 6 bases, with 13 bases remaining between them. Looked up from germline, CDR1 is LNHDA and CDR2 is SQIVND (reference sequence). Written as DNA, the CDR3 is TGTGCCAGTAGTATAGGGGGGGGGGATTCTCAGCCCCAGCATTTT. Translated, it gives CASSIGGGDSQPQHF.

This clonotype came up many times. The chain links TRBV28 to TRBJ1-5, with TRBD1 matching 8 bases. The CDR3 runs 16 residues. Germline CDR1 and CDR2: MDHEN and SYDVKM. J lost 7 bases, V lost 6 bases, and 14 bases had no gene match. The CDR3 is CASSPGQGSGIQPQHF. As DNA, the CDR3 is TGTGCCAGCAGCCCTGGACAGGGTTCGGGCATCCAGCCCCAGCATTTT.

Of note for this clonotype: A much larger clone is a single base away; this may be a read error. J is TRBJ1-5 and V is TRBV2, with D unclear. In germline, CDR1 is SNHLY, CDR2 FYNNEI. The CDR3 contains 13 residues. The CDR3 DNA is TGTGCCAGCATAGAGGGCCCCGATCAGCCCCAGCAGTTT. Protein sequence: CASIEGPDQPQQF. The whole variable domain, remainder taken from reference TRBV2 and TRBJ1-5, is EPEVTQTPSHQVTQMGQEVILRCVPISNHLYFYWYRQILGQKVEFLVSFYNNEISEKSEIFDDQFSVERPDGSNFTLKIRSTKLEDSAMYFCASIEGPDQPQQFGDGTRLSIL.

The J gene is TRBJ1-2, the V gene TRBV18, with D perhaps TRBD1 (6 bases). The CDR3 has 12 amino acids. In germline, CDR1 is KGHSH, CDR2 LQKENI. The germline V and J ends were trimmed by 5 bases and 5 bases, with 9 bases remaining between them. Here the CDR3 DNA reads TGTGCCAGCTCATTCCAGGGGTATGGCTACACCTTC. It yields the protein CASSFQGYGYTF.

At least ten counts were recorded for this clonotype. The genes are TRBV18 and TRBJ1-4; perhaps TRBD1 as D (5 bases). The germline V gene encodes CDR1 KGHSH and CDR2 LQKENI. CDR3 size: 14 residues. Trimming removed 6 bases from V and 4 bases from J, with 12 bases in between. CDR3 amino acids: CASSPGTINEKLFF. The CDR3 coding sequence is TGTGCCAGCTCCCCAGGGACGATTAATGAAAAACTGTTTTTT.